Listed below are T cell receptor beta chains from one sample, sequenced in a study of T cell responses to AZD1222 COVID-19 vaccine. TCRdb's copy holds only in-frame clones and misses some; the assay was immunoSEQ multiplex PCR. This sample has around 84,000 clones, with nearly 90% found just once. The material sequenced was peripheral blood, taken on day 0 of AZD1222 vaccination. These receptor sequences come from an adult in good health. The CDR3 runs from the conserved cysteine through the conserved F or W. D genes are given only for firm matches. Clone size, where shown, is once, few, many, or a class for clones that have expanded.

TRBV6-5	TRBJ1-2	NA	TRBD1	TGTGCCAGCAGCCTGGGACAGCTACCTTATGGCTACACCTTC	CASSLGQLPYGYTF
TRBV6-5	TRBJ1-1	NA	NA	TGTGCCAGCAGTATGCAGGGTGAAGCTTTCTTT	CASSMQGEAFF
TRBV7-2	TRBJ2-7	NA	NA	TGTGCCAGCAGCTTAAGGGGGTCTCGCGAGCAGTACTTC	CASSLRGSREQYF
TRBV7-3	TRBJ2-6	NA	NA	TGTGCCAGCAGCTTCTCGGGCCCTGGGGCCAACGTCCTGACTTTC	CASSFSGPGANVLTF
TRBV6-5	TRBJ1-6	NA	NA	TGTGCCAGCAGTTTGAGGTCCTATAATTCACCCCTCCACTTT	CASSLRSYNSPLHF
TRBV18	TRBJ1-3	few	NA	TGTGCCAGCTCACTGGCCCTACAGGGCATCTCTGGAAACACCATATATTTT	CASSLALQGISGNTIYF
TRBV29-1	TRBJ1-1	once	NA	TGCAGCGTTGACGTAGAAGCTTTCTTT	CSVDVEAFF
TRBV5-5	TRBJ2-1	once	NA	TGTGCCAGCAGCTTGTCCCCGGATTACAATGAGCAGTTCTTC	CASSLSPDYNEQFF
TRBV5-4	TRBJ1-1	NA	TRBD1	TGTGCCAGCAGCTTGGAACAGGGGGTGAACACTGAAGCTTTCTTT	CASSLEQGVNTEAFF
TRBV4-3	TRBJ2-7	few	NA	TGCGCCAGCAGCCAAGAATCGACAGGGACTATCTACGAGCAGTACTTC	CASSQESTGTIYEQYF
TRBV29-1	TRBJ2-2	NA	TRBD2	TGCAGCGTTGGGACTAGCGGGGTGGACACCGGGGAGCTGTTTTTT	CSVGTSGVDTGELFF
TRBV7-4	TRBJ2-2	NA	TRBD2	TGTGCCAGCAGCTCGCGACTAGCGGAAGGTTTGAACACCGGGGAGCTGTTTTTT	CASSSRLAEGLNTGELFF